The sequence of this TCR beta chain was determined in a study of blood T cells in healthy people across ages. Whole-study results and caveats: Naive T cell percentage strongly correlated with TCR beta diversity.

To note about this clonotype: Its target is unknown.

A second PCR of roughly 7 to 11 cycles used a sample-barcoded 5' primer and a J-beta primer mix. Every single cDNA molecule received a tag from a template-switch adaptor with 12 random nucleotides. TCRdb passed the 5' RACE reads through MiXCR, listing each CDR3 protein once. The table shows more than 1.4 million distinct CDR3 sequences, with 42% occurring only once. Trimming took off 5 bases at V and 2 bases at J, with 21 bases between the two ends. The CDR3 extends over 17 amino acids. Germline V gives CDR1 MNHEY, CDR2 SMNVEV (reference sequence). The V gene is TRBV27, the J gene TRBJ1-2; no reliable D call. This TCR was sampled from a woman aged 18-30 years in good health. Sequenced input: blood. The CDR3 region is CASSQRAARRPNYGYTF. In DNA, the CDR3 is TGTGCCAGCAGTCAACGGGCCGCGCGCAGACCGAACTATGGCTACACCTTC.